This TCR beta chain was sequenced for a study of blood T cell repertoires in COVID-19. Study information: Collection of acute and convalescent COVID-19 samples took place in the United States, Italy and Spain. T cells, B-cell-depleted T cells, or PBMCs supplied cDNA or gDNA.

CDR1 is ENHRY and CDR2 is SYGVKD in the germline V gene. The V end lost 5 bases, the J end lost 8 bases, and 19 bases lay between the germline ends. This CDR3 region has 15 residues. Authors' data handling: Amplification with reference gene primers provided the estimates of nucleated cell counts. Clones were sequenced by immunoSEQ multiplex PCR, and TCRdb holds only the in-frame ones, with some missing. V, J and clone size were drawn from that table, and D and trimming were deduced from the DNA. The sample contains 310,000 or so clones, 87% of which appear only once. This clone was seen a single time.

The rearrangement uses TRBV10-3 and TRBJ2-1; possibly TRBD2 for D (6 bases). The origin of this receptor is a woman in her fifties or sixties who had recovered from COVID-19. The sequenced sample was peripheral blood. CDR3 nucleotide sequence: TGTGCCATCAGTTATCTGAAGGCTGGGGAGGATGAGCAGTTCTTC. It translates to CAISYLKAGEDEQFF.